Listed below are T cell receptor beta chains from one sample, sequenced in a study of cytomegalovirus exposure and HLA in healthy donors. Measured with immunoSEQ multiplex PCR; TCRdb has only the in-frame clones, and not every one. The sample carries 160,000 or so clones, 80% to 90% recorded once. Source material: PBMCs. Receptor source: a woman in her late teens or twenties in good health and CMV-seronegative. The CDR3 runs from the conserved cysteine through the conserved F or W. A D gene is named only where the DNA matches it firmly. A row's size may be missing; if present it is once, few, many or a size class.

D gene: -; CDR3 length: 14; J gene: TRBJ2-5; clone size: -; V gene: TRBV6-1; CDR3 protein: CASSRGGPGETQYF; CDR3 DNA: TGTGCCAGCAGCCGCGGAGGGCCTGGGGAGACCCAGTACTTC
D gene: TRBD1; CDR3 length: 14; J gene: TRBJ2-7; clone size: -; V gene: TRBV5-1; CDR3 protein: CASSRTGRTYEQYF; CDR3 DNA: TGCGCCAGCAGCAGGACAGGGCGAACCTACGAGCAGTACTTC
D gene: -; CDR3 length: 15; J gene: TRBJ2-5; clone size: -; V gene: TRBV6-6; CDR3 protein: CASSYPLGGRETQYF; CDR3 DNA: TGTGCCAGCAGTTACCCACTCGGTGGGAGGGAGACCCAGTACTTC
D gene: -; CDR3 length: 11; J gene: TRBJ2-1; clone size: -; V gene: TRBV7-2; CDR3 protein: CASSLTGPQFF; CDR3 DNA: TGTGCCAGCAGCTTGACAGGCCCGCAGTTCTTC
D gene: -; CDR3 length: 15; J gene: TRBJ2-2; clone size: -; V gene: TRBV27; CDR3 protein: CASSLKGVGTGELFF; CDR3 DNA: TGTGCCAGCAGTTTAAAGGGAGTGGGCACCGGGGAGCTGTTTTTT
D gene: -; CDR3 length: 11; J gene: TRBJ1-1; clone size: -; V gene: TRBV6-1; CDR3 protein: CASTFFVEAFF; CDR3 DNA: TGTGCCAGCACCTTCTTCGTCGAAGCTTTCTTT
D gene: TRBD1; CDR3 length: 14; J gene: TRBJ2-7; clone size: once; V gene: TRBV28; CDR3 protein: CASSLGQGAYEQYF; CDR3 DNA: TGTGCCAGCAGTTTGGGACAGGGGGCCTACGAGCAGTACTTC
D gene: TRBD2; CDR3 length: 13; J gene: TRBJ2-2; clone size: -; V gene: TRBV29-1; CDR3 protein: CSFSGVNTGELFF; CDR3 DNA: TGCAGCTTTAGCGGGGTTAACACCGGGGAGCTGTTTTTT
D gene: -; CDR3 length: 12; J gene: TRBJ1-2; clone size: -; V gene: TRBV6-1; CDR3 protein: CASSESADGYTF; CDR3 DNA: TGTGCCAGCAGTGAATCTGCGGATGGCTACACCTTC
D gene: -; CDR3 length: 14; J gene: TRBJ2-7; clone size: -; V gene: TRBV6-5; CDR3 protein: CASRGLSLIDEQYF; CDR3 DNA: TGTGCCAGCAGGGGGCTGTCCCTGATTGACGAGCAGTACTTC
D gene: -; CDR3 length: 14; J gene: TRBJ1-1; clone size: -; V gene: TRBV19; CDR3 protein: CASSLQGGGTEAFF; CDR3 DNA: TGTGCCAGTTCCCTACAGGGAGGGGGAACTGAAGCTTTCTTT
D gene: TRBD1; CDR3 length: 17; J gene: TRBJ1-2; clone size: once; V gene: TRBV10-3; CDR3 protein: CAISESSQDRGIYGYTF; CDR3 DNA: TGTGCCATCAGTGAGTCTTCACAGGACAGGGGCATCTATGGCTACACCTTC
D gene: TRBD1; CDR3 length: 14; J gene: TRBJ1-2; clone size: -; V gene: TRBV28; CDR3 protein: CASNPGQGAYGYTF; CDR3 DNA: TGTGCCAGCAATCCGGGACAGGGGGCATATGGCTACACCTTC
D gene: TRBD1; CDR3 length: 15; J gene: TRBJ2-7; clone size: -; V gene: TRBV7-9; CDR3 protein: CASSKSDRASYEQYF; CDR3 DNA: TGTGCCAGCAGCAAAAGCGACAGGGCCTCCTACGAGCAGTACTTC
D gene: -; CDR3 length: 12; J gene: TRBJ1-5; clone size: once; V gene: TRBV19; CDR3 protein: CASSAGSQPQHF; CDR3 DNA: TGTGCCAGTAGTGCCGGGAGTCAGCCCCAGCATTTT
D gene: TRBD1; CDR3 length: 16; J gene: TRBJ1-4; clone size: -; V gene: TRBV27; CDR3 protein: CASSSRPGQGNEKLFF; CDR3 DNA: TGTGCCAGCAGTTCCCGTCCGGGACAGGGTAATGAAAAACTGTTTTTT
D gene: TRBD1; CDR3 length: 13; J gene: TRBJ1-4; clone size: -; V gene: TRBV28; CDR3 protein: CASSPQGVEKLFF; CDR3 DNA: TGTGCCAGCAGTCCCCAGGGGGTTGAAAAACTGTTTTTT
D gene: -; CDR3 length: 14; J gene: TRBJ1-1; clone size: few; V gene: TRBV5-8; CDR3 protein: CASSLGVAGGEAFF; CDR3 DNA: TGTGCCAGCAGCTTGGGGGTTGCGGGGGGTGAAGCTTTCTTT
D gene: -; CDR3 length: 15; J gene: TRBJ2-5; clone size: -; V gene: TRBV19; CDR3 protein: CASSIGARVEETQYF; CDR3 DNA: TGTGCCAGTAGTATAGGGGCGCGTGTTGAAGAGACCCAGTACTTC
D gene: -; CDR3 length: 15; J gene: TRBJ1-2; clone size: -; V gene: TRBV18; CDR3 protein: CASSLTRDWDYGYTF; CDR3 DNA: TGTGCCAGCTCGCTAACCCGGGACTGGGACTATGGCTACACCTTC
D gene: TRBD2; CDR3 length: 16; J gene: TRBJ2-2; clone size: -; V gene: TRBV5-4; CDR3 protein: CASSPGTSGRYGELFF; CDR3 DNA: TGTGCCAGCAGCCCCGGGACTAGCGGGAGGTACGGGGAGCTGTTTTTT
D gene: -; CDR3 length: 16; J gene: TRBJ2-7; clone size: -; V gene: TRBV28; CDR3 protein: CASSLYGEPDPYEQYF; CDR3 DNA: TGTGCCAGCAGTTTATACGGGGAGCCCGACCCCTACGAGCAGTACTTC
D gene: -; CDR3 length: 13; J gene: TRBJ2-7; clone size: -; V gene: TRBV7-2; CDR3 protein: CASSTAGPYEQYF; CDR3 DNA: TGTGCCAGCAGCACTGCAGGGCCCTACGAGCAGTACTTC
D gene: -; CDR3 length: 14; J gene: TRBJ1-3; clone size: -; V gene: TRBV6-5; CDR3 protein: CASRRNPRGNTIYF; CDR3 DNA: TGTGCCAGCAGACGGAACCCGAGGGGAAACACCATATATTTT
D gene: TRBD2; CDR3 length: 17; J gene: TRBJ2-2; clone size: few; V gene: TRBV4-1; CDR3 protein: CASSQDSGTSGTRELFF; CDR3 DNA: TGCGCCAGCAGCCAAGACTCCGGGACTAGCGGGACCCGGGAGCTGTTTTTT
D gene: -; CDR3 length: 13; J gene: TRBJ1-1; clone size: -; V gene: TRBV2; CDR3 protein: CASSEARGTEAFF; CDR3 DNA: TGTGCCAGCAGTGAAGCCCGGGGAACTGAAGCTTTCTTT
D gene: TRBD2; CDR3 length: 15; J gene: TRBJ2-1; clone size: -; V gene: TRBV7-9; CDR3 protein: CASSSGLAGGDEQFF; CDR3 DNA: TGTGCCAGCAGCTCAGGACTAGCGGGTGGGGATGAGCAGTTCTTC
D gene: -; CDR3 length: 13; J gene: TRBJ2-3; clone size: -; V gene: TRBV28; CDR3 protein: CASSLRGVDTRYF; CDR3 DNA: TGTGCCAGCAGTTTGCGGGGAGTCGATACGCGGTATTTT
D gene: -; CDR3 length: 13; J gene: TRBJ1-2; clone size: -; V gene: TRBV2; CDR3 protein: CATRTGSNYGYTF; CDR3 DNA: TGTGCCACGAGAACAGGATCTAACTATGGCTACACCTTC
D gene: TRBD2; CDR3 length: 18; J gene: TRBJ2-7; clone size: -; V gene: TRBV30; CDR3 protein: CAWRGKTSGRARAYEQYF; CDR3 DNA: TGTGCCTGGAGGGGGAAGACTAGCGGGAGGGCCCGCGCCTACGAGCAGTACTTC
D gene: -; CDR3 length: 11; J gene: TRBJ2-5; clone size: -; V gene: TRBV7-8; CDR3 protein: CASSPRETQYF; CDR3 DNA: TGTGCCAGCAGCCCCCGTGAGACCCAGTACTTC
D gene: -; CDR3 length: 14; J gene: TRBJ1-1; clone size: -; V gene: TRBV5-4; CDR3 protein: CASSLRGVNTEAFF; CDR3 DNA: TGTGCCAGCAGCTTGCGGGGGGTGAACACTGAAGCTTTCTTT
D gene: -; CDR3 length: 14; J gene: TRBJ2-1; clone size: few; V gene: TRBV27; CDR3 protein: CASSPTGSYNEQFF; CDR3 DNA: TGTGCCAGCAGTCCGACCGGGAGCTACAATGAGCAGTTCTTC
D gene: -; CDR3 length: 17; J gene: TRBJ1-2; clone size: -; V gene: TRBV28; CDR3 protein: CASRPIMVASGDYGYTF; CDR3 DNA: TGTGCCAGCAGACCCATAATGGTGGCCTCAGGGGACTATGGCTACACCTTC
D gene: TRBD1; CDR3 length: 15; J gene: TRBJ1-1; clone size: -; V gene: TRBV28; CDR3 protein: CASSYRGKLNTEAFF; CDR3 DNA: TGTGCCAGCAGTTACAGGGGAAAGTTGAACACTGAAGCTTTCTTT
D gene: -; CDR3 length: 14; J gene: TRBJ2-7; clone size: -; V gene: TRBV2; CDR3 protein: CASSEFRSGNEQYF; CDR3 DNA: TGTGCCAGCAGTGAATTTCGGTCCGGGAACGAGCAGTACTTC
D gene: -; CDR3 length: 13; J gene: TRBJ1-2; clone size: -; V gene: TRBV14; CDR3 protein: CASSRNRVNGYTF; CDR3 DNA: TGTGCCAGCAGCCGGAACAGGGTAAACGGCTACACCTTC
D gene: TRBD1; CDR3 length: 15; J gene: TRBJ2-5; clone size: -; V gene: TRBV28; CDR3 protein: CASRDHRGAGETQYF; CDR3 DNA: TGTGCCAGCAGAGACCACAGGGGGGCTGGAGAGACCCAGTACTTC
D gene: TRBD1; CDR3 length: 14; J gene: TRBJ2-1; clone size: -; V gene: TRBV5-4; CDR3 protein: CAGSRQGSDNEQFF; CDR3 DNA: TGTGCCGGTTCCAGACAGGGTTCCGACAATGAGCAGTTCTTC
D gene: -; CDR3 length: 15; J gene: TRBJ2-5; clone size: -; V gene: TRBV7-9; CDR3 protein: CASSLLINRQETQYF; CDR3 DNA: TGTGCCAGCAGCTTATTAATCAACAGACAAGAGACCCAGTACTTC
D gene: TRBD1; CDR3 length: 14; J gene: TRBJ2-7; clone size: -; V gene: TRBV27; CDR3 protein: CASSSGGWSYEQYF; CDR3 DNA: TGTGCCAGCAGCTCAGGGGGCTGGTCCTACGAGCAGTACTTC
D gene: -; CDR3 length: 14; J gene: TRBJ2-2; clone size: -; V gene: TRBV25-1; CDR3 protein: CASRGGADTGELFF; CDR3 DNA: TGTGCCAGCAGGGGGGGGGCTGACACCGGGGAGCTGTTTTTT
D gene: -; CDR3 length: 14; J gene: TRBJ1-1; clone size: -; V gene: TRBV5-3; CDR3 protein: CARSLGLLNTEAFF; CDR3 DNA: TGTGCCAGAAGCCTGGGACTGCTGAACACTGAAGCTTTCTTT
D gene: -; CDR3 length: 13; J gene: TRBJ2-3; clone size: -; V gene: TRBV27; CDR3 protein: CASGWEGTDTQYF; CDR3 DNA: TGTGCCAGCGGGTGGGAGGGCACAGATACGCAGTATTTT
D gene: TRBD1; CDR3 length: 14; J gene: TRBJ1-4; clone size: -; V gene: TRBV27; CDR3 protein: CASSHRGANEKLFF; CDR3 DNA: TGTGCCAGCAGTCACAGGGGAGCTAATGAAAAACTGTTTTTT
D gene: -; CDR3 length: 15; J gene: TRBJ2-5; clone size: -; V gene: TRBV5-1; CDR3 protein: CASSLALSIQETQYF; CDR3 DNA: TGCGCCAGCAGCTTGGCCTTGTCTATCCAAGAGACCCAGTACTTC
D gene: TRBD1; CDR3 length: 12; J gene: TRBJ1-1; clone size: -; V gene: TRBV2; CDR3 protein: CASGRGRTEAFF; CDR3 DNA: TGTGCCAGCGGCAGGGGGCGGACTGAAGCTTTCTTT
D gene: -; CDR3 length: 14; J gene: TRBJ1-3; clone size: -; V gene: TRBV6-5; CDR3 protein: CASVQGVSGNTIYF; CDR3 DNA: TGTGCCAGCGTACAAGGGGTATCTGGAAACACCATATATTTT